The next 17 T cell receptor beta chains were all read from a single sample in a study of shared clonotypes between healthy human individuals. Generated by immunoSEQ multiplex PCR, the TCRdb table keeps only in-frame clones and is missing some. The data show 1,400,000 or so clones, approximately 98.5% seen once. The sequencing sample was made of naive CD4+ T cells sorted from blood. Subset specified: CD45RA+ positively selected. Receptors were obtained from a man aged 25-45 years in good health.

This sequence joins TRBV11-1 and TRBJ2-1; D is ambiguous. Trimming took 3 bases from V and 0 from J, leaving 12 bases between them. This CDR3 has 16 amino acids. Germline CDR1 reads SGHAT; CDR2 reads FQDESV (reference sequence). The CDR3 bases are TGTGCCAGCAGCTTTGTGGACCTGAGCTCCTACAATGAGCAGTTCTTC. Its translation: CASSFVDLSSYNEQFF.

The J gene is TRBJ2-5, the V gene TRBV28; 8 positions agree with TRBD2. In germline, CDR1 is MDHEN, CDR2 SYDVKM. The V gene end was trimmed by 5 bases and the J gene end by 5 bases; junction bases not matched to a gene: 13. The CDR3 consists of 16 residues. The CDR3 here is CASSLKTGGPWETQYF. The CDR3 DNA follows: TGTGCCAGCAGTCTGAAAACGGGAGGGCCTTGGGAGACCCAGTACTTC.

The chain uses TRBV7-3 and TRBJ2-7; TRBD1 is a possible D gene (6 bases). CDR1 SGHTA and CDR2 FQGTGA come from the germline V gene. Trimming cost V 1 base and J 4 bases, with 8 bases left between them. The CDR3 runs to 13 residues. CDR3 sequence: CASSLIQGYEQYF. As DNA, the CDR3 is TGTGCCAGCAGCTTAATCCAGGGGTACGAGCAGTACTTC.

The rearrangement uses TRBV5-6 and TRBJ2-3; D perhaps matches TRBD1 (6 bases). The CDR3 totals 14 residues. Trimming took 2 bases from V and 1 from J, leaving 8 bases between them. The V gene's germline CDR1 is SGHDT and CDR2 YYEEEE. The CDR3 DNA sequence: TGTGCCAGCAGCTTACAGGGCCGCACAGATACGCAGTATTTT. It specifies CASSLQGRTDTQYF. Variable domain in full (rest from reference TRBV5-6 and TRBJ2-3): DAGVTQSPTHLIKTRGQQVTLRCSPKSGHDTVSWYQQALGQGPQFIFQYYEEEERQRGNFPDRFSGHQFPNYSSELNVNALLLGDSALYLCASSLQGRTDTQYFGPGTRLTVL.

The chain uses TRBV9 and TRBJ2-7, with D maybe TRBD2 (6 bases). The germline V and J ends were trimmed by 0 bases and 3 bases, with 10 bases remaining between them. Looked up from germline, CDR1 is SGDLS and CDR2 is YYNGEE. The CDR3 runs to 14 residues. The CDR3 coding sequence is TGTGCCAGCAGCGTAGCGGGAGTTGGCTACGAGCAGTACTTC. It specifies CASSVAGVGYEQYF.

The rearrangement joins TRBV6-6 to TRBJ2-3; 12 bases agree with TRBD2. The V gene end was trimmed by 6 bases and the J gene end by 4 bases; junction bases not matched to a gene: 5. Germline-derived CDR1 and CDR2 are MNHNY and SVGAGI (reference sequence). The CDR3 runs to 15 residues. The CDR3 nucleotides read TGTGCCAGCAGAGAGACTAGCGGGAGTTCAGATACGCAGTATTTT. It translates to CASRETSGSSDTQYF.

The rearrangement uses TRBV27 and TRBJ2-1; 10 positions match TRBD2. Germline V lookup: CDR1 MNHEY, CDR2 SMNVEV (reference sequence). CDR3 length equals 15 residues. V was clipped by 5 bases and J by 9 bases; unmatched bases: 10. DNA for the CDR3: TGTGCCAGCAGTATACTAGCGGGATCGTCTGGTGAGCAGTTCTTC. Protein sequence: CASSILAGSSGEQFF.

The V call is TRBV7-9, the J call TRBJ2-3; 7 bases align to TRBD2. The CDR3 spans 15 residues. Germline V gene data show CDR1 as SEHNR and CDR2 as FQNEAQ (reference sequence). V was pared by 3 bases and J by 1 base, with 4 bases of the junction left unmatched. This CDR3 is CASSLVAGRTDTQYF. In nucleotides, the CDR3 is TGTGCCAGCAGCTTGGTAGCGGGCCGCACAGATACGCAGTATTTT.

This clone was seen a single time. The chain joins TRBV2 to TRBJ1-2; D is possibly TRBD1 (5 bases). V gave up 6 bases and J gave up 8 bases, with 25 bases separating them. There are 16 residues in the CDR3. Germline CDR1 and CDR2: SNHLY and FYNNEI. CDR3 region: CASREEPGSPAGGYTF. For the CDR3, the DNA is TGTGCCAGCAGAGAGGAACCGGGATCTCCGGCAGGGGGCTACACCTTC.

The V gene is TRBV18, the J gene TRBJ1-2; the D is unclear. Trimming stripped 4 bases from V and 4 bases from J, with 10 bases between. Looked up from germline, CDR1 is KGHSH and CDR2 is LQKENI. The CDR3 length is 13 residues. This CDR3 is CASSQTESYGYTF. The CDR3, as DNA: TGTGCCAGCTCACAAACAGAATCCTATGGCTACACCTTC.

The V call is TRBV2, the J call TRBJ2-7; D is uncertain. The ends were cut back, 6 bases at V and 2 bases at J, with 17 bases in the middle. The CDR3 sequence is 15 residues long. Germline V gene lookup returns CDR1 SNHLY and CDR2 FYNNEI. The CDR3 DNA sequence: TGTGCCAGCAGACTTGACCTCAAAGAGACCTACGAGCAGTACTTC. Translation: CASRLDLKETYEQYF.

The rearrangement uses TRBV2 and TRBJ2-2, with D unclear. Germline CDR1 is SNHLY and CDR2 is FYNNEI. The length of the CDR3 is 14 residues. Trimming cost V 6 bases and J 7 bases, with 15 bases left between them. The CDR3 loop is CASSLKPGVGELFF. For the CDR3, the DNA is TGTGCCAGCAGCTTAAAACCGGGCGTCGGGGAGCTGTTTTTT.

The CDR3 DNA sequence: TGTGCCAGCAGTCCCCGGGACCAGCCCTACAATGAGCAGTTCTTC. It is translated as CASSPRDQPYNEQFF. V and J are TRBV27 and TRBJ2-1, with D possibly being TRBD1 or TRBD2 (5 bases each). The CDR3 consists of 15 residues. Germline V gene data show CDR1 as MNHEY and CDR2 as SMNVEV (reference sequence). V lost 5 bases to trimming and J lost 2 bases, with 13 bases between them.

The DNA of the CDR3 is TGCACCAGCAGCCCCCGGATTAGAGAGGGGCCGTATAGCAATCAGCCCCAGCATTTT. Protein sequence: CTSSPRIREGPYSNQPQHF. V and J are TRBV1 and TRBJ1-5. TRBV1 is flagged as a pseudogene. The CDR3 spans 19 residues.

The chain joins TRBV9 to TRBJ2-2; the match to TRBD2 covers 11 bases. With 5 bases clipped from V and 4 bases from J, the junction kept 7 bases outside the gene matches. Germline-derived CDR1 and CDR2 are SGDLS and YYNGEE. The CDR3 runs to 16 residues. CDR3 DNA sequence: TGTGCCAGCAGTCTACTAACTAGCGGGGGCACCGGGGAGCTGTTTTTT. Its translation: CASSLLTSGGTGELFF.

This chain uses TRBV19 with TRBJ1-1; no firm D call. The germline V and J ends were trimmed by 0 bases and 2 bases, with 7 bases remaining between them. The germline V gene has CDR1 LNHDA and CDR2 SQIVND (reference sequence). This CDR3 contains 14 residues. CDR3 nucleotides: TGTGCCAGTAGTATAGAACACAGCAACACTGAAGCTTTCTTT. Translating gives CASSIEHSNTEAFF.

This chain joins TRBV11-2 and TRBJ1-1, with a weak D call TRBD1 (5 bases). This CDR3 region has 14 residues. Germline-derived CDR1 and CDR2 are SGHAT and FQNNGV. V lost 6 bases and J lost 11, with 22 bases in between. The CDR3 is CASSPREWGRTAFF. CDR3 DNA sequence: TGTGCCAGCAGTCCTAGAGAGTGGGGCAGAACGGCTTTCTTT.